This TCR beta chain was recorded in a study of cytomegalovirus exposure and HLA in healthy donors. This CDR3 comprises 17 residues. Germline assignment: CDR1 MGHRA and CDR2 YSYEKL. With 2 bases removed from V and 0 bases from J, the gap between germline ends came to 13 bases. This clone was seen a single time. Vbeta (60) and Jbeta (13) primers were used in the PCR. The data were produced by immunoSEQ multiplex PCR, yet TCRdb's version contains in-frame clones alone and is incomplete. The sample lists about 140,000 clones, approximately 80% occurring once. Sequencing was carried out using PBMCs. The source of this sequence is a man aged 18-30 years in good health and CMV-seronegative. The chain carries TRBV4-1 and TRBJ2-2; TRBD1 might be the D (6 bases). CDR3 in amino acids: CASSQPRQAANTGELFF. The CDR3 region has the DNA TGCGCCAGCAGCCAACCCCGACAGGCCGCGAACACCGGGGAGCTGTTTTTT.